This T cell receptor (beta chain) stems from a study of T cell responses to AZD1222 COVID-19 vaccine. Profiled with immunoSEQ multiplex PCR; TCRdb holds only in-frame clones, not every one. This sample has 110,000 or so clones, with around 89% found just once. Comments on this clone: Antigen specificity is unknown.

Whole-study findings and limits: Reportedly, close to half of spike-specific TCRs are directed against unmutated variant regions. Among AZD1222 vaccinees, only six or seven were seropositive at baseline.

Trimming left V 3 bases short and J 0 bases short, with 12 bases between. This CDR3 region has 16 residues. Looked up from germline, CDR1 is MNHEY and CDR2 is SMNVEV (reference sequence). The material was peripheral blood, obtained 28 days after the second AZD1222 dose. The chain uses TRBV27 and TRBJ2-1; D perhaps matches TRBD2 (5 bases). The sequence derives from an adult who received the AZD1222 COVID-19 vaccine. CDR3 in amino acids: CASSFYSGFSYNEQFF. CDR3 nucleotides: TGTGCCAGCAGTTTTTACAGCGGTTTCTCCTACAATGAGCAGTTCTTC.